Presented here are 2 T cell receptor beta chains from one specimen sequenced in a study of vaccination and CD4 T cells after COVID-19. Cultured CD4+ T-cell DNA underwent Oncomine TCR Beta short-read sequencing. Each CDR3 protein gets one entry after TCRdb re-called the PCR reads with MiXCR. The table lists around 4,000 distinct CDR3 sequences, about 28% of them singletons. As for treatment: approximately nine-day PBMC culture with coronavirus spike peptide pools or control peptides (ViraFEST assay). Collection of the unexposed donor's CD4+ T cells took place before the COVID-19 pandemic (2011-2018). Their recognized antigens are unknown. Material: CD4+ T cells from blood, cultured in vitro. These receptors all come from a human donor in good health.

Only one count was recorded for this clonotype. The chain is built from TRBV12-3 or TRBV12-4 and TRBJ1-2; 8 bases align to TRBD1. V lost 5 bases to trimming and J lost 7 bases; unmatched junction nucleotides: 6. The CDR3 is 13 residues long. The CDR3 is CASSLTGVGGYTF. The CDR3 DNA sequence: TGTGCCAGCAGTCTGACAGGGGTCGGTGGCTACACCTTC.

This clonotype was picked up a small number of times. The chain couples TRBV6-1 to TRBJ1-2; 7 bases align to TRBD1. Per germline, CDR1 MNHNS and CDR2 SASEGT. The CDR3 has 14 amino acids. V lost 3 bases and J lost 2; bases outside the gene matches: 3. CDR3 sequence reads: CASSETGTNYGYTF. DNA of the CDR3: TGTGCCAGCAGTGAGACAGGGACAAACTATGGCTACACCTTC.